One and the same sample provided the 28 T cell receptor beta chains below, sequenced in a study of Graves' ophthalmopathy and Graves' hyperthyroidism. Beta-chain TCR CDR3 regions were amplified from RNA transcripts. First-round RT-PCR used HTBI primers; second-round multiplex PCR followed. TCRdb reprocessed the multiplex PCR reads with MiXCR, giving one entry per CDR3 protein. Of about 220,000 distinct CDR3 sequences in the sample, about 22% are singletons; the top ten hold 43%. The sequencing sample was made of peripheral blood. The origin of the receptors is a woman between 50 and 59 years old with Graves' ophthalmopathy.

There are many counts of this clonotype. The chain has TRBV2 and TRBJ2-6; no firm D call. This CDR3 region has 14 residues. V gave up 4 bases and J gave up 7 bases, with 11 bases separating them. Looked up from germline, CDR1 is SNHLY and CDR2 is FYNNEI. DNA for the CDR3: TGTGCCAGCAGTGTGGTTGGGCTAGCCAACGTCCTGACTTTC. It yields the protein CASSVVGLANVLTF. Full variable domain (missing parts from reference TRBV2 and TRBJ2-6): EPEVTQTPSHQVTQMGQEVILRCVPISNHLYFYWYRQILGQKVEFLVSFYNNEISEKSEIFDDQFSVERPDGSNFTLKIRSTKLEDSAMYFCASSVVGLANVLTFGAGSRLTVL.

Only one count was recorded for this clonotype. This chain uses TRBV28 with TRBJ2-7, with 8 bases identical to TRBD1. The germline V gene encodes CDR1 MDHEN and CDR2 SYDVKM. This CDR3 has 14 amino acids. Trimming cost V 5 bases and J 3 bases; bases outside gene matches: 6. In nucleotides, the CDR3 is TGTGCCAGCAGTAACGCGGACAGGGTCTACGAGCAGTACTTC. Translation: CASSNADRVYEQYF. The variable domain in full, completed from reference TRBV28 and TRBJ2-7, reads DVKVTQSSRYLVKRTGEKVFLECVQDMDHENMFWYRQDPGLGLRLIYFSYDVKMKEKGDIPEGYSVSREKKERFSLILESASTNQTSMYLCASSNADRVYEQYFGPGTRLTVT.

This chain links TRBV2 with TRBJ2-2; TRBD2 agrees at 9 bases. Germline V gene data show CDR1 as SNHLY and CDR2 as FYNNEI. The CDR3 is 14 amino acids. After removal of 8 bases from V and 6 bases from J, the junction contained 7 bases not matched to a gene. This chain's CDR3 is CASGSLAGSGELFF. CDR3 DNA sequence: TGTGCCAGCGGCTCGCTAGCGGGATCCGGGGAGCTGTTTTTT.

V and J are TRBV20-1 and TRBJ2-7; 8 positions match TRBD1. Trimming removed 2 bases from V and 6 bases from J; junction bases left unmatched: 15. CDR3 length: 16 amino acids. The germline V gene encodes CDR1 DFQATT and CDR2 SNEGSKA (reference sequence). CDR3 in amino acids: CSARNPWPTGTGEQYF. CDR3 DNA: TGCAGTGCTAGAAATCCCTGGCCGACAGGGACAGGCGAGCAGTACTTC.

As concerns this clonotype: Germline and junction disagree at one end, which may indicate a read error. This chain connects TRBV10-2 to TRBJ2-7; possibly TRBD2 for D (6 bases). The CDR3 is 15 residues long. Germline lookup yields CDR1 WSHSY and CDR2 SAAADI. In DNA, the CDR3 is TGTGCCAGCAGCGTACGAGTTGGAGGGGCCTACGAGCAGTACTTC. Encoded protein: CASSVRVGGAYEQYF.

This clonotype was detected many times. Just one base apart from a much larger clone, this may be a read error. CDR3 loop: CAISAAGGPETQYF. CDR3 nucleotides: TGTGCCATCAGTGCAGCGGGAGGGCCGGAGACCCAGTACTTC. The chain is built from TRBV10-3 and TRBJ2-5; TRBD2 matches 10 bases. Germline V gene lookup returns CDR1 ENHRY and CDR2 SYGVKD. With V trimmed by 4 bases and J by 5 bases, 4 bases remained unmatched. The CDR3 loop spans 14 amino acids.

The V call is TRBV27, the J call TRBJ1-6; no clear D gene. Per germline, CDR1 MNHEY and CDR2 SMNVEV (reference sequence). This CDR3 contains 13 residues. V lost 3 bases, J lost 4 bases, and 4 bases lay in between. In DNA, the CDR3 is TGTGCCAGCAGTTTCTTATATAATTCACCCCTCCACTTT. Its protein product is CASSFLYNSPLHF.

This clonotype was observed at least ten times. This chain joins TRBV11-3 and TRBJ2-7; D not resolved. The germline gives CDR1 SGHNT, CDR2 YENEEA. CDR3 length: 13 residues. Trimming cost V 4 bases and J 1 base, with 8 bases left between them. For the CDR3, the DNA is TGTGCCAGCAGCTCCCCGCTATCCTACGAGCAGTACTTC. It yields the protein CASSSPLSYEQYF.

V usage is TRBV5-4 and J usage is TRBJ2-7; D perhaps matches TRBD1 (5 bases). CDR1 is SGHNT and CDR2 is YYREEE in the germline V gene (reference sequence). Trimming took 0 bases from V and 6 from J, leaving 13 bases between them. This CDR3 is 14 amino acids long. CDR3 nucleotides: TGTGCCAGCAGCTTGGGAATTTTGGGGCCCGAGCAGTACTTC. Translated, it gives CASSLGILGPEQYF.

This clonotype was picked up many times. The chain carries TRBV4-2 and TRBJ2-2; 8 nucleotides line up with TRBD2. Per the germline V gene, CDR1 is LGHNA and CDR2 is YNFKEQ. The CDR3 is 15 amino acids. The V and J ends lost 0 bases and 5 bases, in that order; junction bases with no gene match: 2. CDR3 bases: TGTGCCAGCAGCCAAGAAGGCGGGAGGACCGGGGAGCTGTTTTTT. This sequence encodes CASSQEGGRTGELFF.

This clonotype was detected many times. CDR3 amino acids: CASGSTGGSYNSPLHF. CDR3 DNA: TGTGCTAGTGGTTCCACAGGGGGATCCTATAATTCACCCCTCCACTTT. The chain employs TRBV12-5 and TRBJ1-6, with 8 nucleotides matching TRBD1. This CDR3 is built from 16 residues. Unmatched junction bases numbered 3, after V lost 4 bases and J lost 1 base. The germline V gene encodes CDR1 LGHNT and CDR2 FRNRAP.

This clonotype was found a few times. At one of its ends the junction is not consistent with the germline gene, which may arise from a read error. The gene calls are TRBV5-1 and TRBJ2-7; perhaps TRBD1 as D (6 bases). Germline V gene data show CDR1 as SGHRS and CDR2 as YFSETQ. This CDR3 spans 15 amino acids. The CDR3 DNA follows: TGCGTCAGCAGCTTGGATCGGACAGTGATCTACGAGCAGTACTTC. It specifies CVSSLDRTVIYEQYF.

This clonotype has ten or more counts. The chain combines TRBV6-2 or TRBV6-3 with TRBJ2-7; 9 bases line up with TRBD1. V shed 8 bases, J shed 5 bases, and the junction held 7 bases outside the gene matches. Germline CDR1 reads MNHEY; CDR2 reads SVGEGT. The CDR3 extends over 13 amino acids. This CDR3 is CASSSTGGNEQYF. The CDR3 region has the DNA TGTGCCAGCTCCTCGACAGGGGGAAACGAGCAGTACTTC.

The chain couples TRBV11-2 to TRBJ2-7, with a tentative D call TRBD2 (5 bases). CDR1 is SGHAT and CDR2 is FQNNGV in the germline V gene. This CDR3 comprises 16 residues. The V gene lost 2 bases and the J gene lost 1 base, with 15 bases spanning the gap. The DNA for the CDR3 is TGTGCCAGCAGCTTACGTCAAGCGGAAAAGTCCTACGAGCAGTACTTC. Protein product: CASSLRQAEKSYEQYF.

This clonotype has more than one count but fewer than ten. The chain carries TRBV30 and TRBJ2-7; D not certain. Per the germline V gene, CDR1 is GTSNPN and CDR2 is SVGIG (reference sequence). This CDR3 is built from 15 residues. Trimming cost V 2 bases and J 8 bases, with 22 bases left between them. Here the CDR3 DNA reads TGTGCCTGGAGTTTCCCCGGATTTAATGGGTACAAGCAGTACTTC. This translates into CAWSFPGFNGYKQYF.

This clonotype was picked up many times. In DNA form, the CDR3 reads TGTGCCAGCTCACCACTCTCCAGGGGGCGCGGTAATTCACCCCTCCACTTT. This encodes CASSPLSRGRGNSPLHF. This sequence joins TRBV18 and TRBJ1-6, with 8 bases matching TRBD1. CDR1 is KGHSH and CDR2 is LQKENI in the germline V gene. J was trimmed by 6 bases and V by 1 base; bases with no gene match: 8. The CDR3 length is 17 residues. The complete variable domain, with remaining parts taken from reference TRBV18 and TRBJ1-6, reads NAGVMQNPRHLVRRRGQEARLRCSPMKGHSHVYWYRQLPEEGLKFMVYLQKENIIDESGMPKERFSAEFPKEGPSILRIQQVVRGDSAAYFCASSPLSRGRGNSPLHFGNGTRLTVT.

This clonotype came up many times. The rearrangement links TRBV10-3 to TRBJ1-1; D ambiguous. Trimming cost V 10 bases and J 4 bases, with 16 bases left between them. This CDR3 has 13 amino acids. Germline V gives CDR1 ENHRY, CDR2 SYGVKD. The CDR3 loop reads CATRVGSGTEAFF. CDR3 bases: TGTGCCACCAGAGTGGGGTCGGGCACTGAAGCTTTCTTT.

The chain is built from TRBV29-1 and TRBJ2-7, with TRBD2 matching over 8 bases. From germline, CDR1 is SQVTM and CDR2 ANQGSEA. The length of the CDR3 is 13 residues. J was trimmed by 4 bases and V by 6 bases; bases with no gene match: 8. CDR3 DNA: TGCAGCGTCTTTAGCGGGATTAGTTACGAGCAGTACTTC. Its translation: CSVFSGISYEQYF.

This chain connects TRBV28 to TRBJ2-5; possibly TRBD1 or TRBD2 for D (5 bases each). Between the trimmed V and J ends, which lost 4 bases and 4 bases, there was a span of 16 bases. The CDR3 is 15 amino acids. Per the germline V gene, CDR1 is MDHEN and CDR2 is SYDVKM. The CDR3 DNA sequence: TGTGCCAGCAGTTGGGACCAGAGCGATATAGAGACCCAGTACTTC. Translation: CASSWDQSDIETQYF.

At least ten counts were recorded for this clonotype. The chain recombines TRBV6-5 with TRBJ2-7; tentative D call: TRBD2 (10 bases). V gave up 7 bases and J gave up 4 bases, with 29 bases separating them. Per the germline V gene, CDR1 is MNHEY and CDR2 is SVGAGI. This CDR3 is 18 amino acids long. CDR3 residues: CASTKRVTGGAGGYEQYF. Written as DNA, the CDR3 is TGTGCCAGCACCAAGAGGGTGACAGGGGGAGCGGGAGGGTACGAGCAGTACTTC.

At least ten counts were recorded for this clonotype. The DNA of the CDR3 is TGTGCCATCAGTGACAGGTTTAATGAGCAGTTCTTC. This gives the protein CAISDRFNEQFF. V gene TRBV10-3 combines with J gene TRBJ2-1; D gene ambiguous. This CDR3 is 12 amino acids long. V lost 3 bases to trimming and J lost 7 bases, with 7 bases between them. Germline CDR1 and CDR2: ENHRY and SYGVKD.

V is TRBV9 and J is TRBJ1-2; D is perhaps TRBD1 (6 bases). There are 13 residues in the CDR3. Germline V gene lookup returns CDR1 SGDLS and CDR2 YYNGEE. V was trimmed by 5 bases and J by 1 base, leaving 9 bases between them. CDR3 DNA sequence: TGTGCCAGCAGTGACAGGAATAACTATGGCTACACCTTC. It is translated as CASSDRNNYGYTF.

This clonotype was detected ten times or more. The genes are TRBV7-9 and TRBJ1-6, with 8 nucleotides matching TRBD1. V trimming: 6 bases; J trimming: 10 bases; junction bases outside the gene matches: 11. This CDR3 has 15 residues. Germline loops: CDR1 SEHNR, CDR2 FQNEAQ (reference sequence). The CDR3 DNA reads TGTGCCAGCAGGTCCCAGACAGGGGCTCGGTCACCCCTCCACTTT. Translation: CASRSQTGARSPLHF.

This clonotype was counted many times. The J gene is TRBJ1-2, the V gene TRBV6-2 or TRBV6-3, with 7 positions matching TRBD1. J lost 4 bases, V lost 6 bases, and 8 bases had no gene match. This CDR3 comprises 14 residues. Germline lookup yields CDR1 MNHEY and CDR2 SVGEGT. CDR3 bases: TGTGCCAGCAGGAATCCAGGGACAGCCTATGGCTACACCTTC. This sequence encodes CASRNPGTAYGYTF.

This clonotype has at least ten counts. The chain links TRBV6-1 to TRBJ1-5; 7 bases fit TRBD1. The germline CDR1 and CDR2 sequences are MNHNS and SASEGT. CDR3 length equals 14 residues. Trimming removed 4 bases from V and 5 bases from J; junction bases left unmatched: 5. CDR3 amino acids: CASSAGTEDQPQHF. DNA for the CDR3: TGTGCCAGCAGTGCCGGGACAGAAGATCAGCCCCAGCATTTT.

This clonotype appeared many times. The chain links TRBV28 to TRBJ1-2; the D gene is possibly TRBD1 (5 bases). The CDR3 sequence is 13 residues long. V gave up 6 bases and J gave up 5 bases, with 13 bases separating them. Germline values: CDR1 MDHEN, CDR2 SYDVKM. CDR3 DNA sequence: TGTGCCAGCAGGCAGGGCGTTTGGTATGGCTACACCTTC. It encodes CASRQGVWYGYTF.

This clonotype was recorded at least ten times. The chain joins TRBV7-2 to TRBJ2-7; either TRBD1 or TRBD2 may supply D (5 bases each). Germline CDR1 SGHTA, CDR2 FQGNSA. Trimming removed 5 bases from V and 7 bases from J, with 15 bases in between. CDR3 length: 13 residues. CDR3 coding DNA: TGTGCCAGCAGCCGACTAACGGGACCAGAGCAGTACTTC. Amino acid sequence: CASSRLTGPEQYF.

The sample holds many counts of this clonotype. The chain carries TRBV12-3 or TRBV12-4 and TRBJ1-2; D unclear. The CDR3 has 12 residues. Trimming took off 7 bases at V and 3 bases at J, with 9 bases between the two ends. This CDR3 is CASNAQDYGYTF. Here the CDR3 DNA reads TGTGCCAGCAACGCCCAGGACTATGGCTACACCTTC.